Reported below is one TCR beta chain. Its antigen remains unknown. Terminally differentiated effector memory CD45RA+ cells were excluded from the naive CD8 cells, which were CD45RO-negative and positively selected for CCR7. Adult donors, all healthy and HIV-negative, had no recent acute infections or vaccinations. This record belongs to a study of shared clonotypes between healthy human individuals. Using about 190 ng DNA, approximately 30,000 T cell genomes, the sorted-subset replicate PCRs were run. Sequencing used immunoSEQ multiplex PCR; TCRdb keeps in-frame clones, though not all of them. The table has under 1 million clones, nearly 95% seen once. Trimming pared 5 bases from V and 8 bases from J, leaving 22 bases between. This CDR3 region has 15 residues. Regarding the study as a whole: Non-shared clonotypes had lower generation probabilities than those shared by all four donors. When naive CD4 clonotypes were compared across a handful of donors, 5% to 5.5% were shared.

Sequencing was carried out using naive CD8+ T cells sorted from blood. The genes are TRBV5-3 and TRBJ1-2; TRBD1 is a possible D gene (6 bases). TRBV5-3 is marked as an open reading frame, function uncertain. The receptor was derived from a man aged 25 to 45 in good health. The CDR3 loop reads CARRGGHFRDEGYTF. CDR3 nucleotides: TGTGCCAGAAGAGGGGGACATTTCAGGGATGAAGGCTACACCTTC.